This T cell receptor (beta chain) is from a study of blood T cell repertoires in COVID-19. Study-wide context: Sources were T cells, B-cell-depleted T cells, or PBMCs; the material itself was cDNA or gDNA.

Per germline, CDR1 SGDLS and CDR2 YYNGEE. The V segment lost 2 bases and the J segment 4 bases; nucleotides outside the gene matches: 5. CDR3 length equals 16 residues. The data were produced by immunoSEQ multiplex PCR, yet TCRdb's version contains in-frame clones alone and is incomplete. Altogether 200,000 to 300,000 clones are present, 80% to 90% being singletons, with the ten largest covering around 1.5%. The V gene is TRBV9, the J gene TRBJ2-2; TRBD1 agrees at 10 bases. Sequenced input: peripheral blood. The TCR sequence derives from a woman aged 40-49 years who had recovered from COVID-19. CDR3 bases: TGTGCCAGCAGCGTCCCACGGGACAGGGGCACCGGGGAGCTGTTTTTT. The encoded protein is CASSVPRDRGTGELFF. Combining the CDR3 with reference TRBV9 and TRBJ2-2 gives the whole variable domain DSGVTQTPKHLITATGQRVTLRCSPRSGDLSVYWYQQSLDQGLQFLIQYYNGEERAKGNILERFSAQQFPDLHSELNLSSLELGDSALYFCASSVPRDRGTGELFFGEGSRLTVL.